This T cell receptor beta chain was identified in a study of T cell responses to AZD1222 COVID-19 vaccine. Study-wide points: Researchers report vaccine-associated CD4 TCRs spanning spike, with dominance at 160-218 and 743-854. Unmutated variant regions are reportedly the target of nearly half of TCRs that are spike-specific.

Here immunoSEQ multiplex PCR was the method, and the copy in TCRdb shows in-frame clones only, minus some. This table has about 110,000 clones, 94% appearing once. Germline-derived CDR1 and CDR2 are SGHNT and YENEEA. The CDR3 consists of 16 residues. Trimming pared 2 bases from V and 0 bases from J, leaving 10 bases between. To note about this clone: Its antigen is not known.

The clonotype comes from an adult who received the AZD1222 COVID-19 vaccine. The specimen was peripheral blood, collected 28 days after the second AZD1222 dose. The chain links TRBV11-3 to TRBJ2-2; D unresolved. In DNA, the CDR3 is TGTGCCAGCAGCTTAAGTTTCAGATCGAACACCGGGGAGCTGTTTTTT. It specifies CASSLSFRSNTGELFF. Full variable domain (remainder filled in from reference TRBV11-3 and TRBJ2-2): EAGVVQSPRYKIIEKKQPVAFWCNPISGHNTLYWYLQNLGQGPELLIRYENEEAVDDSQLPKDRFSAERLKGVDSTLKIQPAELGDSAVYLCASSLSFRSNTGELFFGEGSRLTVL.